Below are 18 T cell receptor beta chains sequenced from a single sample in a study of cytomegalovirus exposure and HLA in healthy donors. The PCR had 60 Vbeta and 13 Jbeta primers. Sequencing was performed with immunoSEQ multiplex PCR; in TCRdb, only in-frame clones are kept and a portion is missing. The table has approximately 100,000 clones, more than 70% seen once. Specimen: PBMCs. All receptors derive from a man aged 18-30 years in good health and CMV-seropositive.

V gene TRBV7-9 combines with J gene TRBJ1-2; D is unresolved. V was cut by 2 bases and J by 7 bases, with 14 bases left in between. The V gene's germline CDR1 is SEHNR and CDR2 FQNEAQ (reference sequence). There are 14 residues in the CDR3. Here the CDR3 reads CASSLPAGPSGYTF. The CDR3, as DNA: TGTGCCAGCAGCTTACCCGCGGGCCCGTCTGGCTACACCTTC.

This sequence joins TRBV15 and TRBJ2-1; 8 bases are a match to TRBD2. Germline CDR1 and CDR2: LNHNV and YYDKDF (reference sequence). The junction had 13 bases not matched to a gene; V was cut back by 4 bases and J by 5 bases. The length of the CDR3 is 17 residues. The CDR3 coding sequence is TGTGCCACCAGCACCACCCAAACGGGGGGGCCGGACAATGAGCAGTTCTTC. Translating it yields CATSTTQTGGPDNEQFF.

The rearrangement uses TRBV6-6 and TRBJ1-1, with D perhaps TRBD1 (5 bases). Germline lookup yields CDR1 MNHNY and CDR2 SVGAGI (reference sequence). CDR3 size: 14 residues. The germline V and J ends were trimmed by 0 bases and 6 bases, with 11 bases remaining between them. The CDR3: CASSYSSGDPEAFF. The DNA for the CDR3 is TGTGCCAGCAGTTACTCGAGCGGGGACCCTGAAGCTTTCTTT.

The chain carries TRBV6-6 and TRBJ2-5; TRBD1 matches at 10 bases. V dropped 2 bases and J dropped 4; count of bases not matched to a gene: 7. CDR1 is MNHNY, CDR2 SVGAGI, per germline (reference sequence). CDR3 length: 16 residues. DNA for the CDR3: TGTGCCAGCAGTTACCCGGGACAGGGGCAGGGAGAGACCCAGTACTTC. Translated, it gives CASSYPGQGQGETQYF.

For the CDR3, the DNA is TGCGCCAGCAGCTTGCCTGGGGCCTCTGGGGCCAACGTCCTGACTTTC. Residues: CASSLPGASGANVLTF. V gene TRBV5-1 combines with J gene TRBJ2-6; possibly TRBD1 for D (5 bases). V lost 1 base and J 0 bases, leaving 8 bases between the germline ends. The CDR3 consists of 16 residues. The V gene's germline CDR1 is SGHRS and CDR2 YFSETQ.

The CDR3 protein is CAWSAGQGNTEAFF. The CDR3 DNA sequence: TGTGCCTGGAGTGCCGGACAGGGGAACACTGAAGCTTTCTTT. The chain is built from TRBV30 and TRBJ1-1, with 8 bases matching TRBD1. This CDR3 comprises 14 residues. V was clipped by 1 base and J by 1 base; unmatched bases: 2. Germline CDR1 GTSNPN, CDR2 SVGIG (reference sequence).

The chain combines TRBV6-6 with TRBJ2-3; possible D gene TRBD1, 6 bases. There are 15 residues in the CDR3. The germline gives CDR1 MNHNY, CDR2 SVGAGI (reference sequence). V gave up 6 bases and J gave up 0 bases, with 13 bases separating them. CDR3 residues: CASRTTGTSTDTQYF. CDR3 in DNA: TGTGCCAGCAGAACGACAGGCACTAGCACAGATACGCAGTATTTT.

The V gene is TRBV5-1, the J gene TRBJ2-7; 8 bases are shared with TRBD1. CDR1 and CDR2 from the germline V gene are SGHRS and YFSETQ. V shed 4 bases, J shed 5 bases, and the junction held 8 bases outside the gene matches. The CDR3 runs to 14 residues. The CDR3 nucleotides are TGCGCCAGCAGCATGGCGGACAGGGTTCACGAGCAGTACTTC. This encodes CASSMADRVHEQYF. Variable domain in full (rest from reference TRBV5-1 and TRBJ2-7): KAGVTQTPRYLIKTRGQQVTLSCSPISGHRSVSWYQQTPGQGLQFLFEYFSETQRNKGNFPGRFSGRQFSNSRSEMNVSTLELGDSALYLCASSMADRVHEQYFGPGTRLTVT.

The chain has TRBV10-3 and TRBJ2-7; 7 bases are a match to TRBD1. The CDR3 has 16 residues. The trim removed 4 bases at V and 0 bases at J, leaving 9 bases unmatched. CDR1 is ENHRY and CDR2 is SYGVKD in the germline V gene. Written as DNA, the CDR3 is TGTGCCATCAGTGGGACAGGCGGCGCTAGCTCCTACGAGCAGTACTTC. Its protein is CAISGTGGASSYEQYF.

This chain connects TRBV5-3 to TRBJ1-6; no clear D. TRBV5-3 is recorded as an ORF, its role being uncertain. The CDR3 consists of 15 residues. V shed 7 bases and J shed 3 bases, with 14 bases lying between them. The CDR3 DNA sequence: TGTGCCAGAGAGGTTCGGGGTTTCTATAATTCACCCCTCCACTTT. Protein: CAREVRGFYNSPLHF.

The chain has TRBV5-1 and TRBJ1-4; 8 bases agree with TRBD1. This CDR3 has 15 residues. CDR1 is SGHRS and CDR2 is YFSETQ in the germline V gene. The V segment lost 4 bases and the J segment 8 bases; nucleotides outside the gene matches: 10. CDR3 loop: CASSGGTGGDEKLFF. The CDR3 DNA reads as TGCGCCAGCAGCGGGGGGACAGGCGGGGACGAAAAACTGTTTTTT.

V gene TRBV5-1 combines with J gene TRBJ2-5; D might be TRBD1 (6 bases). The end of the DNA is better explained by TRBJ2-7, so the J call may be wrong. This CDR3 is 14 amino acids long. The germline V gene encodes CDR1 SGHRS and CDR2 YFSETQ. This CDR3 is CASSPGHTNYEQYF. The CDR3 DNA is TGCGCCAGCAGCCCGGGACACACCAACTACGAGCAGTACTTC.

Only a few counts were recorded for this clone. The chain carries TRBV14 and TRBJ2-7; 7 bases align to TRBD1. The germline gives CDR1 SGHDN, CDR2 FVKESK. The length of the CDR3 is 15 residues. With V trimmed by 4 bases and J by 3 bases, 9 bases remained unmatched. The CDR3 DNA reads TGTGCCAGCAGCCCAAGATTACAGGGGCGCTACGAGCAGTACTTC. This gives the protein CASSPRLQGRYEQYF.

The chain employs TRBV28 and TRBJ2-3; D perhaps matches TRBD2 (6 bases). Germline-derived CDR1 and CDR2 are MDHEN and SYDVKM. V lost 3 bases and J 0 bases, leaving 10 bases between the germline ends. The CDR3 is made up of 15 amino acids. The CDR3 protein is CASSFYRGSTDTQYF. The CDR3 bases are TGTGCCAGCAGTTTTTATCGGGGGAGCACAGATACGCAGTATTTT.

This clone was counted a single time. The gene calls are TRBV27 and TRBJ1-2, with 10 nucleotides matching TRBD1. The CDR3 sequence is 11 residues long. Germline V gene sequence: CDR1 MNHEY, CDR2 SMNVEV (reference sequence). Losses at the gene ends were 8 bases for V and 8 bases for J; bases not matched to a gene: 2. CDR3 in amino acids: CASGTGVGYTF. DNA for the CDR3: TGTGCCAGCGGGACAGGGGTAGGCTACACCTTC.

The V and J genes are TRBV29-1 and TRBJ1-3; unclear D gene. The CDR3 has 16 amino acids. The V and J ends lost 6 bases and 0 bases respectively, with 18 bases between them. Germline V gene data show CDR1 as SQVTM and CDR2 as ANQGSEA. CDR3 nucleotide sequence: TGCAGCGTATCAAGCCGCAAAGAAGCCTCTGGAAACACCATATATTTT. This encodes CSVSSRKEASGNTIYF.

V is TRBV27 and J is TRBJ1-5; D call uncertain. Trimming shortened V by 2 bases and J by 7 bases, and 15 bases separated the two germline ends. Germline V gene data show CDR1 as MNHEY and CDR2 as SMNVEV (reference sequence). The CDR3 totals 15 residues. The CDR3 here is CASSLDGRMSQPQHF. As DNA, the CDR3 is TGTGCCAGCAGTTTAGATGGCAGGATGTCCCAGCCCCAGCATTTT.

The chain recombines TRBV19 with TRBJ1-5; D unclear. Trimming stripped 4 bases from V and 0 bases from J, with 10 bases between. Germline V lookup: CDR1 LNHDA, CDR2 SQIVND (reference sequence). This CDR3 region has 15 residues. The CDR3 DNA sequence: TGTGCCAGTAGTACGACACCATATAGCAATCAGCCCCAGCATTTT. Residues: CASSTTPYSNQPQHF.